Shown below are 14 T cell receptor beta chains from a single sample sequenced in a study of T cells after somatic rescue of genetic block. Generated by immunoSEQ multiplex PCR, the TCRdb table keeps only in-frame clones and is missing some. The sample has about 88,000 clones, 80% to 90% seen once. The sample comprised peripheral blood mononuclear cells (PBMCs). The source is a woman in her late teens or twenties.

This rearrangement joins TRBV19 to TRBJ2-6; the match to TRBD1 covers 8 bases. CDR1 and CDR2 (germline): LNHDA, SQIVND (reference sequence). V was pared by 3 bases and J by 1 base, with 11 bases of the junction left unmatched. The CDR3 contains 19 residues. The CDR3 nucleotides read TGTGCCAGTAGTATCTGGCAGGGACAGGAGCAGTCTGGGGCCAACGTCCTGACTTTC. This gives the protein CASSIWQGQEQSGANVLTF.

The chain employs TRBV7-8 and TRBJ2-1; D might be TRBD2 (5 bases). In germline, CDR1 is SGHVS, CDR2 FQNEAQ. V was clipped by 7 bases and J by 1 base, with 8 bases between them. The CDR3 runs to 13 residues. For the CDR3, the DNA is TGTGCCAGCACGGCGGGTTCCTACAATGAGCAGTTCTTC. Encoded protein: CASTAGSYNEQFF.

This chain uses TRBV14 with TRBJ1-2; D gene unclear. The CDR3 consists of 13 residues. The V end lost 4 bases, the J end lost 8 bases, and 14 bases lay between the germline ends. Germline CDR1 and CDR2: SGHDN and FVKESK. The CDR3 sequence is CASSPMWAGGYTF. The DNA of the CDR3 is TGTGCCAGCAGCCCTATGTGGGCGGGGGGCTACACCTTC.

The chain uses TRBV7-9 and TRBJ2-5; 16 bases fit TRBD2. There are 18 residues in the CDR3. Trimming at V came to 5 bases and at J to 5 bases, leaving 11 bases not matched to a gene. Looked up from germline, CDR1 is SEHNR and CDR2 is FQNEAQ (reference sequence). This CDR3 reads CASSGGPGLAGGLETQYF. CDR3 in DNA: TGTGCCAGCAGCGGGGGCCCGGGACTAGCGGGAGGGTTGGAGACCCAGTACTTC.

V gene TRBV5-6 combines with J gene TRBJ2-7; 7 nucleotides agree with TRBD2. J was trimmed by 7 bases and V by 4 bases; bases with no gene match: 2. The CDR3 consists of 11 residues. The germline CDR1 and CDR2 sequences are SGHDT and YYEEEE. In DNA form, the CDR3 reads TGTGCCAGCAGCAGGACTAGAGAGCAGTACTTC. Translation gives CASSRTREQYF. The full variable domain, completed using reference TRBV5-6 and TRBJ2-7, is DAGVTQSPTHLIKTRGQQVTLRCSPKSGHDTVSWYQQALGQGPQFIFQYYEEEERQRGNFPDRFSGHQFPNYSSELNVNALLLGDSALYLCASSRTREQYFGPGTRLTVT.

The chain recombines TRBV2 with TRBJ2-7; D unclear. Germline V gene data show CDR1 as SNHLY and CDR2 as FYNNEI. V lost 1 base and J 6 bases, leaving 7 bases between the germline ends. The CDR3 has 12 amino acids. This chain's CDR3 is CASSEDLSEQYF. CDR3 nucleotide sequence: TGTGCCAGCAGTGAAGACTTGTCCGAGCAGTACTTC.

The CDR3: CASSDRSRQFF. The CDR3 nucleotides read TGTGCCAGCAGTGACAGGTCCCGGCAGTTCTTC. V and J are TRBV27 and TRBJ2-1; maybe TRBD1 (6 bases). Trimming stripped 5 bases from V and 12 bases from J, with 11 bases between. The CDR3 spans 11 residues. Germline CDR1 is MNHEY and CDR2 is SMNVEV (reference sequence).

V is TRBV9 and J is TRBJ1-2; possibly TRBD1 for D (6 bases). This CDR3 is 12 amino acids long. Germline V gene data show CDR1 as SGDLS and CDR2 as YYNGEE. V lost 2 bases to trimming and J lost 13 bases, with 15 bases between them. The CDR3 sequence is CASSVLQGGSTF. CDR3 in DNA: TGTGCCAGCAGCGTCTTACAGGGTGGCAGCACCTTC.

The V and J genes are TRBV28 and TRBJ2-7; 8 bases fit TRBD1. CDR1 MDHEN and CDR2 SYDVKM come from the germline V gene. The CDR3 runs 15 residues. V lost 6 bases and J lost 5; bases outside the gene matches: 12. CDR3 nucleotides: TGTGCCAGCAGGGGATGGGGCAGGGGGCGGGACGAGCAGTACTTC. Protein sequence: CASRGWGRGRDEQYF.

This clone was seen a single time. The V gene is TRBV5-1, the J gene TRBJ2-5; 12 bases map to TRBD2. The V and J ends lost 4 bases and 5 bases, in that order; junction bases with no gene match: 9. The CDR3 has 16 amino acids. Germline V gene data show CDR1 as SGHRS and CDR2 as YFSETQ. CDR3 in amino acids: CASSPTSGSYRETQYF. The CDR3 DNA sequence: TGCGCCAGCAGCCCGACTAGCGGGAGCTATAGGGAGACCCAGTACTTC. The full variable domain, its missing parts supplied by reference TRBV5-1 and TRBJ2-5, is KAGVTQTPRYLIKTRGQQVTLSCSPISGHRSVSWYQQTPGQGLQFLFEYFSETQRNKGNFPGRFSGRQFSNSRSEMNVSTLELGDSALYLCASSPTSGSYRETQYFGPGTRLLVL.

The chain employs TRBV4-2 and TRBJ2-3; 7 bases map to TRBD2. The CDR3 has 16 residues. Germline V CDR1 and CDR2: LGHNA, YNFKEQ. Trimming cost V 0 bases and J 1 base; bases outside gene matches: 4. Written as DNA, the CDR3 is TGTGCCAGCAGCCAAGAAGGGCTAGCGGGCACAGATACGCAGTATTTT. Its protein is CASSQEGLAGTDTQYF.

The genes are TRBV19 and TRBJ2-3; TRBD1 is a possible D gene (6 bases). The germline V gene encodes CDR1 LNHDA and CDR2 SQIVND (reference sequence). The germline V and J ends were trimmed by 7 bases and 6 bases, with 35 bases remaining between them. There are 20 residues in the CDR3. DNA for the CDR3: TGTGCCAGTACCGACATCTTGAAAATAGGGGGTGGCCCCCCCCGGGATACGCAGTATTTT. Its translation: CASTDILKIGGGPPRDTQYF.

V and J are TRBV7-9 and TRBJ2-2; D perhaps matches TRBD2 (6 bases). The germline V gene has CDR1 SEHNR and CDR2 FQNEAQ (reference sequence). The CDR3 length is 15 residues. Trimming pared 10 bases from V and 4 bases from J, leaving 19 bases between. DNA of the CDR3: TGTGCCACCCCCCGGAGGGGCTGGGTCACCGGGGAGCTGTTTTTT. Protein sequence: CATPRRGWVTGELFF.

The genes are TRBV19 and TRBJ2-1; a weak D match, TRBD1 (6 bases). Germline loops: CDR1 LNHDA, CDR2 SQIVND (reference sequence). V was trimmed by 0 bases and J by 6 bases, leaving 12 bases between them. This CDR3 has 15 amino acids. The CDR3 sequence: CASSIDGAGANEQFF. CDR3 bases: TGTGCCAGTAGTATAGATGGGGCAGGGGCCAATGAGCAGTTCTTC.